The clone carrying this T cell receptor beta chain was seen once. The data are from a study of shared clonotypes between healthy human individuals. About the research overall: Donor ages ranged 18 to 49 years: a couple of women, a few men. Each donor contributed plates that comprised three CD4 naive, three CD4 memory, two CD8 naive and one CD8 memory.

V lost 3 bases and J lost 4, with 11 bases in between. The germline V gene has CDR1 MDHEN and CDR2 SYDVKM. This CDR3 region has 14 residues. Every subset had its genomic DNA shared out evenly among several immunoSEQ plates. In the authors' methods: Junction-only sequences without quality scores were provided by ImmunoSEQ, so filtering was different. TCRdb keeps only in-frame clones here, not all; method: immunoSEQ multiplex PCR. V, J and clone size reflect that table, while D and trimming were determined from the DNA. The sample contains some 2,500,000 clones, 93% of which appear only once. This chain uses TRBV28 with TRBJ2-3; the D call may be TRBD1 or TRBD2 (5 bases each). Sequencing used naive CD4+ T cells from PBMCs. This sample's subset: CD45RA+ positively selected. The sequence came from a man in his late teens or twenties in good health. Some clones in this sample may be carry-over from other donors' samples. In DNA form, the CDR3 reads TGTGCCAGCAGTTTCCCGGGACGTCCAGATACGCAGTATTTT. Translated: CASSFPGRPDTQYF.